The clone carrying this T cell receptor (beta chain) has a handful of counts. Trimming removed 7 bases from V and 6 bases from J; junction bases left unmatched: 8. The CDR3 runs to 14 residues. Per the germline V gene, CDR1 is MNHEY and CDR2 is SVGAGI. The data were taken from a study of blood T cell repertoires in COVID-19. The Seattle site enrolled patients during active infection and followed them longitudinally. TCRdb keeps only in-frame clones here, not all; method: immunoSEQ multiplex PCR. The sample lists 360,000 or so clones, roughly nine tenths occurring once. This clonotype was sampled from a woman between 55 and 75 years old with COVID-19, enrolled during active disease. The chain joins TRBV6-5 to TRBJ1-5, with 8 bases aligning to TRBD1. The sequenced sample was peripheral blood. The CDR3, as DNA: TGTGCCAGCACTCCAAACAGGGGGGGTCAGCCCCAGCATTTT. Translating gives CASTPNRGGQPQHF.